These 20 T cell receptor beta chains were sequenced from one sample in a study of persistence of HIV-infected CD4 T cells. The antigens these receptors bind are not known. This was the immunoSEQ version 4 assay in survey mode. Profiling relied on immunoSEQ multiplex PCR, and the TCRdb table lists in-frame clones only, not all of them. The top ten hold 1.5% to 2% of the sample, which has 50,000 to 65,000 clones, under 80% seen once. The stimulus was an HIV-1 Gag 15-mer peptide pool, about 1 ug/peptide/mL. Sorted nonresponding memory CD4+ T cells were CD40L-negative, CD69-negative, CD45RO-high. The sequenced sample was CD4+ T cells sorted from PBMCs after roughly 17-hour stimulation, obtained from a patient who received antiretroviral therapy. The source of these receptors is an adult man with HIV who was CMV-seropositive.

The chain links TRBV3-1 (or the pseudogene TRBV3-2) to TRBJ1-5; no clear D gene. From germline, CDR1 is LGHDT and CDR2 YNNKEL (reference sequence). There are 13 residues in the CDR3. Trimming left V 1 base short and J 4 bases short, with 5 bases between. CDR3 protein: CASSQAGNQPQHF. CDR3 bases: TGTGCCAGCAGCCAAGCCGGAAATCAGCCCCAGCATTTT.

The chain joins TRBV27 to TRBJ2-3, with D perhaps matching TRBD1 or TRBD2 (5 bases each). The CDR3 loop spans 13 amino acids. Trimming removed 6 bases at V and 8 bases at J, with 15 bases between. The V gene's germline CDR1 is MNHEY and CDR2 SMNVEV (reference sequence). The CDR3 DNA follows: TGTGCCAGCAGGTTACGGGACCTCCCTACGCAGTATTTT. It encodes CASRLRDLPTQYF.

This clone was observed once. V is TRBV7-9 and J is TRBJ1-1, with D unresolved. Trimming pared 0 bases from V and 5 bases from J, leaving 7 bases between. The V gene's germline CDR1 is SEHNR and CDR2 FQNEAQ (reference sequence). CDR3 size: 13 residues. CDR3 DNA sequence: TGTGCCAGCAGCTTAGCAGGATATACTGAAGCTTTCTTT. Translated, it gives CASSLAGYTEAFF.

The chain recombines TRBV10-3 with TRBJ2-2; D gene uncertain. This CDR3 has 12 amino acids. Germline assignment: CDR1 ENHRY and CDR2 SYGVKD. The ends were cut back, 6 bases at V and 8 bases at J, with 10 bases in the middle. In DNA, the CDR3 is TGTGCCATCAGCCTACTAACAGGGGAGCTGTTTTTT. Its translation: CAISLLTGELFF.

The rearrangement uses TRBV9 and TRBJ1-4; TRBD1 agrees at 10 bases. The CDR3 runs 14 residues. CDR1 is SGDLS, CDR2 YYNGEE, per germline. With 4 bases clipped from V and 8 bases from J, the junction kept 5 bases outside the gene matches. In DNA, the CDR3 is TGTGCCAGCAGCTCCGGGACAGGGGCCGAAAAACTGTTTTTT. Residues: CASSSGTGAEKLFF.

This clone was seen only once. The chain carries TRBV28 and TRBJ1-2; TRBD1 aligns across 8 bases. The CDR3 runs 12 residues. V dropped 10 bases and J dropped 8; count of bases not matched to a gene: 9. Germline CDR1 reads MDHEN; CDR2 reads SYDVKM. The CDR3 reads CATYRGIGGYTF. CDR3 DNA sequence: TGTGCCACCTACAGGGGGATAGGAGGCTACACCTTC.

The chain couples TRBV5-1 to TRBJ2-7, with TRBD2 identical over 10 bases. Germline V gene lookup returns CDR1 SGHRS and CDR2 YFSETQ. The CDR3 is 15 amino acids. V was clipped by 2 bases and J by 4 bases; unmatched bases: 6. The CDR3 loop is CASSLGTSGVYEQYF. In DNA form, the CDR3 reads TGCGCCAGCAGCTTAGGAACTAGCGGGGTGTACGAGCAGTACTTC.

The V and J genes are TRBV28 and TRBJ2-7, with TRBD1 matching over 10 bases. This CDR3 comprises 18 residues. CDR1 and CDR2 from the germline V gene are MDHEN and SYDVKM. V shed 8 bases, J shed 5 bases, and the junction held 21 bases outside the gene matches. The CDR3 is CASLMSGTGAHLRNEQYF. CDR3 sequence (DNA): TGTGCCAGCCTCATGAGTGGGACAGGGGCTCATTTAAGGAACGAGCAGTACTTC. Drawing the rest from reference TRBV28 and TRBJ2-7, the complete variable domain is DVKVTQSSRYLVKRTGEKVFLECVQDMDHENMFWYRQDPGLGLRLIYFSYDVKMKEKGDIPEGYSVSREKKERFSLILESASTNQTSMYLCASLMSGTGAHLRNEQYFGPGTRLTVT.

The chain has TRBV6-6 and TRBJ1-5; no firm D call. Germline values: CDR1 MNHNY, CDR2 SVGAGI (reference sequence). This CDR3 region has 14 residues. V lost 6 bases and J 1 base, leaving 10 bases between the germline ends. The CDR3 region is CASSVPHSNQPQHF. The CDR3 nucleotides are TGTGCCAGCAGCGTCCCCCACAGCAATCAGCCCCAGCATTTT.

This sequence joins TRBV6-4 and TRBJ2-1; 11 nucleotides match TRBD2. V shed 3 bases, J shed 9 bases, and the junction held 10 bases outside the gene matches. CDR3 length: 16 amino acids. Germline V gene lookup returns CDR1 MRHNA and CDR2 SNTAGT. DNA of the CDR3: TGTGCCAGCAGTGAGGGTAGCGGGGGGGCCGTTGGTGAGCAGTTCTTC. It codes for CASSEGSGGAVGEQFF.

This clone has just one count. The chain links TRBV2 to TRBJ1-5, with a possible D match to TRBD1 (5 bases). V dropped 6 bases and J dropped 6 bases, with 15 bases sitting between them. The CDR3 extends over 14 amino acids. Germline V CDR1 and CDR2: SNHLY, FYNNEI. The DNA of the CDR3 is TGTGCCAGCAGAAGAGGAGGGGATGGTCAGCCCCAGCATTTT. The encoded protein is CASRRGGDGQPQHF.

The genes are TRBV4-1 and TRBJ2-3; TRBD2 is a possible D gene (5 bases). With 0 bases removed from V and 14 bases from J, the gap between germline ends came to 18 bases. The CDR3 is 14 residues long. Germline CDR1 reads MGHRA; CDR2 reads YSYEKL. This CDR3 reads CASSQEDWSRGLYF. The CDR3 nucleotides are TGCGCCAGCAGCCAAGAGGACTGGAGCAGAGGACTGTATTTT.

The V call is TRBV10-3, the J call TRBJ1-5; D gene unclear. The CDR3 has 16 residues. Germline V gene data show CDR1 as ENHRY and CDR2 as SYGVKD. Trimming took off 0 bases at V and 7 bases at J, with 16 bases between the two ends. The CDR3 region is CAISESASRIGQPQHF. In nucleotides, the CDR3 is TGTGCCATCAGTGAGTCAGCCTCAAGGATCGGACAGCCCCAGCATTTT.

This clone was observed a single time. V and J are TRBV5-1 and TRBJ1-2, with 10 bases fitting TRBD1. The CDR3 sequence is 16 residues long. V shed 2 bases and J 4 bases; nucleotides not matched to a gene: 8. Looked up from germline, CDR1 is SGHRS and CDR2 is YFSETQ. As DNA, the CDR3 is TGCGCCAGCAGCTTCGGGACAGGGGATGGGGCCTATGGCTACACCTTC. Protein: CASSFGTGDGAYGYTF.

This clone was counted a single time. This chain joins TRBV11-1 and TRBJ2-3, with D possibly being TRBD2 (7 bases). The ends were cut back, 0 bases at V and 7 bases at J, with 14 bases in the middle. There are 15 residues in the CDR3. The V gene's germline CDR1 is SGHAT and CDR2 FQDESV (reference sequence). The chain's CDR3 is CASSLARGLRHTQYF. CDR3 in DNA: TGTGCCAGCAGCTTAGCGCGGGGGCTTCGGCATACGCAGTATTTT.

The CDR3 DNA is TGTGCCAGCAGTGAAGCGAGACAGGGCTCTGGAAACACCATATATTTT. This translates into CASSEARQGSGNTIYF. The chain employs TRBV2 and TRBJ1-3; the match to TRBD1 covers 7 bases. From germline, CDR1 is SNHLY and CDR2 FYNNEI. There are 16 residues in the CDR3. The J segment lost 0 bases and the V segment lost 0 bases, leaving 2 bases of the junction unmatched.

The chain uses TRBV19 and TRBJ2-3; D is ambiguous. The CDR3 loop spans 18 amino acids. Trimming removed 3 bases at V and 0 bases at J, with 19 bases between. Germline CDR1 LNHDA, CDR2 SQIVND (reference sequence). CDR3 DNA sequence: TGTGCCAGTAGTATCGGTTTTAGAAGGACCTCTAGCACAGATACGCAGTATTTT. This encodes CASSIGFRRTSSTDTQYF.

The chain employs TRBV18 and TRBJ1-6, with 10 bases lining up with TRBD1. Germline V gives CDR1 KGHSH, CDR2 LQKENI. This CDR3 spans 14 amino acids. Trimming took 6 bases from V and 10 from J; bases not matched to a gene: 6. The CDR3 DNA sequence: TGTGCCAGCTCCGGACAGGGGGAGGGATCACCCCTCCACTTT. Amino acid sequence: CASSGQGEGSPLHF.

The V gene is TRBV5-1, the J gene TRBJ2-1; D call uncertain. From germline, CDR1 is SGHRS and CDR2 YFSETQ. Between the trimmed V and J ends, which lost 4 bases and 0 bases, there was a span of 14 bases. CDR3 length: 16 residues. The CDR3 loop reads CASSRTSLSSYNEQFF. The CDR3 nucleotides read TGCGCCAGCAGCCGAACGAGTCTGAGCTCCTACAATGAGCAGTTCTTC. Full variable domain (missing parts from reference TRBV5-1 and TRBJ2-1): KAGVTQTPRYLIKTRGQQVTLSCSPISGHRSVSWYQQTPGQGLQFLFEYFSETQRNKGNFPGRFSGRQFSNSRSEMNVSTLELGDSALYLCASSRTSLSSYNEQFFGPGTRLTVL.

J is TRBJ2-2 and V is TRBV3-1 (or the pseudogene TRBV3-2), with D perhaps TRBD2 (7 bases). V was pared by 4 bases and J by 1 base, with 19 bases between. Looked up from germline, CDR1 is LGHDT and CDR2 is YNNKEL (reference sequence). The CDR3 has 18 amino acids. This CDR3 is CASSRLIGGALNTGELFF. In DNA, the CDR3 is TGTGCCAGCAGCCGGCTCATAGGGGGGGCCCTGAACACCGGGGAGCTGTTTTTT.